A single sample gave rise to the 21 T cell receptor beta chains below, sequenced in a study of Graves' ophthalmopathy and Graves' hyperthyroidism. Amplification of the TCR beta CDR3 regions used RNA transcripts (as template). HTBI primers primed a first-round RT-PCR, and a second-round multiplex PCR followed. TCRdb ran MiXCR on the multiplex PCR reads and lists one entry per CDR3 protein. The sample includes some 150,000 distinct CDR3 sequences, 39% of them seen just once. The sample comprised peripheral blood. Receptors were obtained from a man aged 25 to 40 with Graves' ophthalmopathy.

This clonotype has ten or more counts. This CDR3 reads CASSFRNTIYF. The DNA of the CDR3 is TGTGCCAGCAGTTTTCGAAACACCATATATTTT. The V and J genes are TRBV12-3 or TRBV12-4 and TRBJ1-3; no clear D gene. The V end was cut by 3 bases, the J end by 5 bases, with 2 bases between. The CDR3 loop spans 11 amino acids.

The table lists this clonotype with many counts. The genes are TRBV5-1 and TRBJ2-7, with TRBD2 matching 8 bases. The CDR3 has 14 residues. The V gene's germline CDR1 is SGHRS and CDR2 YFSETQ. V lost 4 bases and J lost 5; bases outside the gene matches: 8. Here the CDR3 reads CASSMEREWDEQYF. DNA for the CDR3: TGCGCCAGCAGCATGGAGCGGGAGTGGGACGAGCAGTACTTC.

This clonotype was seen at least ten times. The chain recombines TRBV6-1 with TRBJ2-2; 11 bases fit TRBD2. Germline CDR1 MNHNS, CDR2 SASEGT. CDR3 length equals 18 residues. J was trimmed by 4 bases and V by 0 bases; bases with no gene match: 7. CDR3 loop: CASSEASEGLAATGELFF. In DNA, the CDR3 is TGTGCCAGCAGTGAAGCGAGTGAGGGACTAGCGGCCACCGGGGAGCTGTTTTTT.

The chain links TRBV15 to TRBJ2-7; D not certain. Germline CDR1 and CDR2: LNHNV and YYDKDF (reference sequence). V was cut by 2 bases and J by 6 bases, with 8 bases left in between. The CDR3 runs to 12 residues. The CDR3 bases are TGTGCCACCAGCAGACTAATCGGCGAGCAGTACTTC. It codes for CATSRLIGEQYF.

This chain links TRBV27 with TRBJ1-6; D call uncertain. CDR3 length: 14 residues. V lost 3 bases and J lost 10, with 13 bases in between. Looked up from germline, CDR1 is MNHEY and CDR2 is SMNVEV (reference sequence). CDR3 in DNA: TGTGCCAGCAGTTTCTCGGACCTGGGCTCACCCCTCCACTTT. This translates into CASSFSDLGSPLHF.

This clonotype was picked up one time. The chain joins TRBV6-1 to TRBJ1-1; D remains unclear. V gave up 7 bases and J gave up 7 bases, with 10 bases separating them. CDR1 MNHNS and CDR2 SASEGT come from the germline V gene. This CDR3 spans 11 amino acids. The CDR3 reads CASTMAGEAFF. The CDR3 coding sequence is TGTGCCAGCACCATGGCCGGTGAAGCTTTCTTT.

This clonotype was counted ten times or more. A much more abundant neighbour one base away suggests this may be a read error. This chain links TRBV27 with TRBJ2-5, with TRBD2 as a possible D gene (5 bases). V lost 8 bases and J 4 bases, leaving 17 bases between the germline ends. Looked up from germline, CDR1 is MNHEY and CDR2 is SMNVEV (reference sequence). The CDR3 spans 14 residues. The CDR3 loop reads CASGPRGGGETQYF. DNA for the CDR3: TGTGCCAGCGGGCCCCGGGGTGGAGGAGAGACCCAGTACTTC.

This clonotype was recorded many times. The V and J genes are TRBV28 and TRBJ2-5; either TRBD1 or TRBD2 may supply D (5 bases each). The CDR3 has 18 amino acids. Germline values: CDR1 MDHEN, CDR2 SYDVKM. Trimming shortened V by 3 bases and J by 5 bases, and 25 bases separated the two germline ends. This chain's CDR3 is CASSFSVRDPTFWETQYF. CDR3 in DNA: TGTGCCAGCAGTTTTAGTGTACGGGACCCGACTTTTTGGGAGACCCAGTACTTC.

There are many counts of this clonotype. The CDR3: CAWSGGVYEQYF. The CDR3 coding sequence is TGTGCCTGGAGTGGGGGAGTCTACGAGCAGTACTTC. The rearrangement uses TRBV30 and TRBJ2-7, with D possibly being TRBD2 (5 bases). The CDR3 extends over 12 amino acids. CDR1 is GTSNPN and CDR2 is SVGIG in the germline V gene (reference sequence). V was cut by 1 base and J by 3 bases, with 7 bases left in between.

CDR3 residues: CASSLPSSPYEQYF. CDR3 bases: TGTGCCAGCAGCTTACCTAGCAGTCCCTACGAGCAGTACTTC. J is TRBJ2-7 and V is TRBV11-2, with D perhaps TRBD2 (5 bases). The CDR3 extends over 14 amino acids. From germline, CDR1 is SGHAT and CDR2 FQNNGV. Trimming pared 2 bases from V and 2 bases from J, leaving 10 bases between.

This clonotype was detected only once. The rearrangement joins TRBV12-3 or TRBV12-4 to TRBJ1-2; the match to TRBD1 covers 9 bases. This CDR3 region has 16 residues. V lost 5 bases, J lost 0 bases, and 7 bases stayed unmatched. CDR3 loop: CASSDGTGSSNYGYTF. The CDR3 DNA follows: TGTGCCAGCAGTGACGGGACAGGGTCTTCTAACTATGGCTACACCTTC.

This clonotype was found many times. The chain employs TRBV30 and TRBJ1-6; D gene uncertain. Germline V CDR1 and CDR2: GTSNPN, SVGIG (reference sequence). V lost 4 bases, J lost 0 bases, and 13 bases lay in between. The CDR3 is made up of 16 amino acids. DNA of the CDR3: TGTGCCTGGAAGCTTCCTGGGAGCTCCTATAATTCACCCCTCCACTTT. This codes for CAWKLPGSSYNSPLHF.

The chain is built from TRBV6-2 or TRBV6-3 and TRBJ1-6; D is unresolved. Trimming removed 6 bases from V and 8 bases from J, with 26 bases in between. CDR3 length: 18 residues. The germline CDR1 and CDR2 sequences are MNHEY and SVGEGT. The CDR3 is CASRPMKLATLVDSPLHF. Here the CDR3 DNA reads TGTGCCAGCAGACCGATGAAACTCGCTACCCTAGTTGATTCACCCCTCCACTTT.

This clonotype was found many times. This chain uses TRBV12-3 or TRBV12-4 with TRBJ1-2, with D perhaps matching TRBD1 (6 bases). The germline V and J ends were trimmed by 3 bases and 6 bases, with 11 bases remaining between them. This CDR3 spans 13 amino acids. Here the CDR3 reads CASSFGTGNGYTF. CDR3 DNA sequence: TGTGCCAGCAGTTTTGGTACAGGGAATGGCTACACCTTC.

The chain joins TRBV6-5 to TRBJ2-5; D not resolved. This CDR3 region has 11 residues. Germline-derived CDR1 and CDR2 are MNHEY and SVGAGI. Trimming shortened V by 8 bases and J by 5 bases, and 9 bases separated the two germline ends. The CDR3: CASDGMETQYF. The DNA of the CDR3 is TGTGCCAGCGATGGGATGGAGACCCAGTACTTC.

In this sample, this clonotype turned up many times. The V and J genes are TRBV12-3 or TRBV12-4 and TRBJ2-5, with TRBD2 matching 8 bases. Trimming at V came to 3 bases and at J to 5 bases, leaving 5 bases not matched to a gene. This CDR3 has 14 residues. CDR3 sequence: CASSFGAGVETQYF. Here the CDR3 DNA reads TGTGCCAGCAGTTTTGGAGCGGGAGTTGAGACCCAGTACTTC.

This clonotype was picked up many times. The chain combines TRBV12-3 or TRBV12-4 with TRBJ2-5; 12 nucleotides match TRBD2. There are 16 residues in the CDR3. The V segment lost 2 bases and the J segment 7 bases; nucleotides outside the gene matches: 8. CDR3 coding DNA: TGTGCCAGCAGTTTACCGAGGACTAGCGGGATTGTGACCCAGTACTTC. The encoded protein is CASSLPRTSGIVTQYF.

This clonotype has a count of ten or more. The chain couples TRBV11-3 to TRBJ2-7; D possibly corresponds to TRBD2 (8 bases). V lost 3 bases to trimming and J lost 4 bases, with 16 bases between them. CDR1 is SGHNT, CDR2 YENEEA, per germline. This CDR3 has 15 amino acids. The CDR3: CASSFRQGLDYEQYF. In nucleotides, the CDR3 is TGTGCCAGCAGCTTCCGACAGGGACTAGATTACGAGCAGTACTTC.

This chain links TRBV12-3 or TRBV12-4 with TRBJ2-5; 9 bases line up with TRBD1. The junction had 3 bases not matched to a gene; V was cut back by 5 bases and J by 2 bases. This CDR3 is built from 14 residues. In DNA form, the CDR3 reads TGTGCCAGCAGTGTGGGACAGGGACAAGAGACCCAGTACTTC. This codes for CASSVGQGQETQYF.

This clonotype has just one count. The J gene is TRBJ2-7, the V gene TRBV6-5; TRBD1 agrees at 7 bases. Germline lookup yields CDR1 MNHEY and CDR2 SVGAGI. J was trimmed by 3 bases and V by 1 base; bases with no gene match: 6. There are 15 residues in the CDR3. The CDR3 bases are TGTGCCAGCAGTTACTTAGGGACAGAGATCTACGAGCAGTACTTC. Translated: CASSYLGTEIYEQYF.

The V call is TRBV12-3 or TRBV12-4, the J call TRBJ1-2, with D hard to call. The CDR3 spans 12 residues. The CDR3 nucleotides read TGTGCTGCCTCCGTAGCTAACTATGGCTACACCTTC. Its protein is CAASVANYGYTF.